The entry below describes one T cell receptor (beta chain). The sample originates from a study of T-cell reconstitution after alpha-beta-depleted transplantation in children. A TCRbeta library incorporating unique molecular identifiers was prepared. TCRdb re-called the PCR reads through MiXCR, storing one row per CDR3 protein. The sample lists 350,000 to 450,000 distinct CDR3 sequences, less than 15% occurring once. V dropped 8 bases and J dropped 4 bases, with 13 bases sitting between them. This CDR3 is built from 13 residues. Germline values: CDR1 MNHEY, CDR2 SMNVEV (reference sequence). The chain recombines TRBV27 with TRBJ2-3; no reliable D call. The sequence was obtained from a human donor who donated a stem cell graft to a child with Fanconi anemia. The material sequenced was PBMCs, taken from the stem cell graft. CDR3 nucleotides: TGTGCCAGCGGCGAAAACCGCGCAGATACGCAGTATTTT. This gives the protein CASGENRADTQYF.